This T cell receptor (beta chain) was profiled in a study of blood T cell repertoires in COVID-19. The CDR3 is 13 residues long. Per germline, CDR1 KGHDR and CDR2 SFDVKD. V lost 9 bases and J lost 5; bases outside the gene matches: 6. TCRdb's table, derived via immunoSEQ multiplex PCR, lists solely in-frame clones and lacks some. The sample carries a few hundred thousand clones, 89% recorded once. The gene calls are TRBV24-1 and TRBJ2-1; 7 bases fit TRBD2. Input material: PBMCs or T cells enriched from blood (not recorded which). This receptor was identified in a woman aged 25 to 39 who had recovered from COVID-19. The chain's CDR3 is CATGGGIDNEQFF. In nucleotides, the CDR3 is TGTGCCACCGGCGGGGGTATAGACAATGAGCAGTTCTTC.